These 18 T cell receptor beta chains share one sample of origin, sequenced in a study of cytomegalovirus exposure and HLA in healthy donors. PCR primers comprised 60 Vbeta and 13 Jbeta primers. This table comes from immunoSEQ multiplex PCR, and its TCRdb copy is limited to in-frame clones, with some not included. This table lists 150,000 or so clones. The material sequenced was PBMCs. The source of these receptors is a woman aged 45-60 years in good health and CMV-seronegative.

The CDR3 spells CASSSLNRRYTF. The CDR3 DNA follows: TGTGCCAGCAGCTCACTAAACCGGCGCTACACCTTC. The chain is built from TRBV5-4 and TRBJ1-2, with unresolved D. This CDR3 is built from 12 residues. Germline V gene sequence: CDR1 SGHNT, CDR2 YYREEE (reference sequence). Trimming shortened V by 3 bases and J by 9 bases, and 12 bases separated the two germline ends.

V and J are TRBV6-5 and TRBJ2-7, with D unresolved. The V end was cut by 2 bases, the J end by 1 base, with 9 bases between. The germline gives CDR1 MNHEY, CDR2 SVGAGI. The CDR3 covers 14 residues. The CDR3 loop is CASSYREPSYEQYF. CDR3 DNA sequence: TGTGCCAGCAGTTACCGAGAACCGTCCTACGAGCAGTACTTC.

The chain is built from TRBV4-3 and TRBJ2-7; unclear D gene. The CDR3 contains 13 residues. Trimming took off 3 bases at V and 7 bases at J, with 13 bases between the two ends. The germline V gene has CDR1 LGHNA and CDR2 YSLEER. CDR3 DNA: TGCGCCAGCAGCCAGGGTTTTGAGAGGGAGCAGTACTTC. Translated: CASSQGFEREQYF.

Written as DNA, the CDR3 is TGTGCCAGCAGCCTGGGACTTCCCGGCGAGCAGTACTTC. Translation: CASSLGLPGEQYF. V gene TRBV5-6 combines with J gene TRBJ2-7; D is possibly TRBD2 (6 bases). Trimming left V 4 bases short and J 6 bases short, with 14 bases between. Looked up from germline, CDR1 is SGHDT and CDR2 is YYEEEE. The CDR3 has 13 amino acids.

J is TRBJ1-5 and V is TRBV28; 7 positions agree with TRBD1. In germline, CDR1 is MDHEN, CDR2 SYDVKM. V was clipped by 2 bases and J by 2 bases; unmatched bases: 6. The CDR3 is made up of 16 amino acids. CDR3 protein: CASSLIGGEGNQPQHF. In DNA, the CDR3 is TGTGCCAGCAGTTTAATAGGGGGCGAGGGCAATCAGCCCCAGCATTTT.

This chain links TRBV7-7 with TRBJ2-3; possibly TRBD2 for D (6 bases). Looked up from germline, CDR1 is SSHAT and CDR2 is FNYEAQ (reference sequence). The CDR3 consists of 14 residues. V was pared by 1 base and J by 6 bases, with 11 bases between. Written as DNA, the CDR3 is TGTGCCAGCAGCTTAGGGCGGGGTCCGGATACGCAGTATTTT. Amino acid sequence: CASSLGRGPDTQYF.

The V call is TRBV28, the J call TRBJ2-7; 9 nucleotides agree with TRBD1. Germline V CDR1 and CDR2: MDHEN, SYDVKM. After removal of 1 base from V and 4 bases from J, the junction contained 8 bases not matched to a gene. This CDR3 has 16 amino acids. The CDR3 sequence: CASSLSYRGLAYEQYF. The DNA for the CDR3 is TGTGCCAGCAGTTTATCTTACAGGGGGCTCGCGTACGAGCAGTACTTC.

The V gene is TRBV25-1, the J gene TRBJ1-4, with D hard to call. Trimming took off 6 bases at V and 8 bases at J, with 16 bases between the two ends. The CDR3 covers 14 residues. Germline-derived CDR1 and CDR2 are MGHDK and SYGVNS. The CDR3 sequence: CASSRWGTGEKLFF. In DNA, the CDR3 is TGTGCCAGCAGCCGATGGGGAACGGGGGAAAAACTGTTTTTT.

The V call is TRBV9, the J call TRBJ2-2; maybe TRBD2 (6 bases). CDR1 is SGDLS and CDR2 is YYNGEE in the germline V gene. Trimming pared 5 bases from V and 0 bases from J, leaving 11 bases between. The CDR3 runs 15 residues. Written as DNA, the CDR3 is TGTGCCAGCAGGCCCGGGACTTCGAACACCGGGGAGCTGTTTTTT. It encodes CASRPGTSNTGELFF. Full variable domain (outside the CDR3, taken from reference TRBV9 and TRBJ2-2): DSGVTQTPKHLITATGQRVTLRCSPRSGDLSVYWYQQSLDQGLQFLIQYYNGEERAKGNILERFSAQQFPDLHSELNLSSLELGDSALYFCASRPGTSNTGELFFGEGSRLTVL.

The chain recombines TRBV9 with TRBJ2-1; 10 bases map to TRBD1. The germline gives CDR1 SGDLS, CDR2 YYNGEE. The CDR3 is made up of 14 amino acids. Germline trimming cut 3 bases from V and 3 bases from J; bases unmatched to any gene: 0. The CDR3 DNA reads TGTGCCAGCAGCGGGACAGGGGGCTACAATGAGCAGTTCTTC. Its translation: CASSGTGGYNEQFF.

The V call is TRBV6-5, the J call TRBJ2-5; D not resolved. The V gene lost 0 bases and the J gene lost 2 bases, with 7 bases spanning the gap. The germline gives CDR1 MNHEY, CDR2 SVGAGI. The length of the CDR3 is 14 residues. The CDR3 DNA sequence: TGTGCCAGCAGTTACTCGAGGCAGCAAGAGACCCAGTACTTC. Translation gives CASSYSRQQETQYF.

Concerning this clone: Sequence at one end of the junction differs from germline and may be a read error. V is TRBV7-7 and J is TRBJ2-1; 7 bases are a match to TRBD2. The CDR3 has 12 amino acids. CDR1 and CDR2 (germline): SSHAT, FNYEAQ (reference sequence). The CDR3 spells CASSLGGGEQFF. CDR3 nucleotide sequence: TGTGCTAGCAGCCTGGGCGGGGGTGAGCAGTTCTTC.

The chain has TRBV30 and TRBJ2-7; 10 nucleotides align to TRBD1. Unmatched junction bases numbered 3, after V lost 3 bases and J lost 1 base. Germline V lookup: CDR1 GTSNPN, CDR2 SVGIG (reference sequence). The length of the CDR3 is 14 residues. CDR3: CAWRVDRGSYEQYF. The CDR3 nucleotides are TGTGCCTGGAGGGTGGACAGGGGGTCCTACGAGCAGTACTTC.

The CDR3, as DNA: TGCGCCAGCAGCCAAGTTGAGGGACAGCCCCAGCATTTT. Residues: CASSQVEGQPQHF. The chain recombines TRBV4-1 with TRBJ1-5; D uncertain. Between the trimmed V and J ends, which lost 1 base and 7 bases, there was a span of 8 bases. Germline V gene sequence: CDR1 MGHRA, CDR2 YSYEKL. The CDR3 loop spans 13 amino acids.

The chain is built from TRBV6-1 and TRBJ2-4; D call uncertain. CDR3 size: 14 residues. Germline V gene data show CDR1 as MNHNS and CDR2 as SASEGT. V was clipped by 7 bases and J by 8 bases, with 18 bases between them. CDR3 protein: CASIYPTSSDIQYF. The CDR3 DNA reads TGTGCCAGCATTTACCCGACAAGTTCGGACATTCAGTACTTC.

The chain recombines TRBV2 with TRBJ1-1, with 7 nucleotides matching TRBD1. V dropped 7 bases and J dropped 5; count of bases not matched to a gene: 10. The CDR3 loop spans 14 amino acids. Per the germline V gene, CDR1 is SNHLY and CDR2 is FYNNEI. The DNA of the CDR3 is TGTGCCAGCACCTACACAGGGGATGAAACTGAAGCTTTCTTT. It is translated as CASTYTGDETEAFF. The whole variable domain, remainder taken from reference TRBV2 and TRBJ1-1, is EPEVTQTPSHQVTQMGQEVILRCVPISNHLYFYWYRQILGQKVEFLVSFYNNEISEKSEIFDDQFSVERPDGSNFTLKIRSTKLEDSAMYFCASTYTGDETEAFFGQGTRLTVV.

The chain links TRBV6-1 to TRBJ1-3, with a possible D match to TRBD1 (6 bases). The germline V gene has CDR1 MNHNS and CDR2 SASEGT. The CDR3 extends over 15 amino acids. Between the trimmed V and J ends, which lost 4 bases and 0 bases, there was a span of 10 bases. CDR3 in DNA: TGTGCCAGCAGTGGGACAGCCAGCTCTGGAAACACCATATATTTT. Its protein product is CASSGTASSGNTIYF.

The V call is TRBV7-2, the J call TRBJ2-7; TRBD1 aligns across 11 bases. J gave up 5 bases and V 5 bases, and 8 bases lay outside the gene matches. Germline V gene data show CDR1 as SGHTA and CDR2 as FQGNSA. The CDR3 is 15 amino acids. CDR3 bases: TGTGCCAGCAGCCGGACCGGACAGGGGGCGAACGAGCAGTACTTC. This encodes CASSRTGQGANEQYF.